The 8 T cell receptor beta chains in this list originate from one sample, sequenced in a study of T cell repertoires in cytomegalovirus infection. Each CDR3 protein gets one entry after TCRdb re-called the reads with MiXCR. Altogether some 940,000 distinct CDR3 sequences are present, approximately 32% being singletons, with the ten largest covering roughly 13%. No antigen is known for these receptors. The sequences come from cultured CD8+ T cells from PBMCs, collected from culture after CMV antigen stimulation. These receptors all come from a human donor in good health (CMV status not recorded). Some clones in this sample may be carry-over from other donors' samples.

This sequence joins TRBV5-6 and TRBJ2-3; 8 nucleotides match TRBD2. The CDR3 is made up of 15 amino acids. Trimming cost V 0 bases and J 5 bases; bases outside gene matches: 5. The germline gives CDR1 SGHDT, CDR2 YYEEEE. CDR3 sequence reads: CASSLAGGPVDTQYF. The CDR3 nucleotides are TGTGCCAGCAGCTTGGCGGGGGGGCCTGTAGATACGCAGTATTTT.

Only a few counts were recorded for this clonotype. The V call is TRBV6-2 or TRBV6-3, the J call TRBJ2-7, with D possibly matching TRBD1 (6 bases). The V gene lost 5 bases and the J gene lost 3 bases, with 11 bases spanning the gap. The CDR3 totals 13 residues. CDR1 is MNHEY, CDR2 SVGEGT, per germline. As DNA, the CDR3 is TGTGCCAGCAGTCCAGGGGTTTTCTACGAGCAGTACGTC. Translated, it gives CASSPGVFYEQYV.

The CDR3 bases are TGTGCCAGCAGCCCCACCAATCCCGGGGACAGTACGCAGTATTTT. It specifies CASSPTNPGDSTQYF. J is TRBJ2-3 and V is TRBV12-3 or TRBV12-4; 7 bases map to TRBD1. Trimming at V came to 6 bases and at J to 8 bases, leaving 14 bases not matched to a gene. The CDR3 has 15 amino acids.

The CDR3 DNA is TGTGCCAGCAGTTACTCCCGCGGAGGGGGAGGGGCGGGGGAGGGAGATACGCAGTATTTT. Translating it yields CASSYSRGGGGAGEGDTQYF. The chain recombines TRBV6-6 with TRBJ2-3, with D perhaps TRBD2 (7 bases). Germline assignment: CDR1 MNHNY and CDR2 SVGAGI (reference sequence). V lost 0 bases, J lost 5 bases, and 27 bases lay in between. The CDR3 totals 20 residues.

The sample holds many counts of this clonotype. CDR3 sequence (DNA): TGTGCCAGCAGCCTCTTGACGGGGGGGCCGAGGGATACGCAGTATTTT. It is translated as CASSLLTGGPRDTQYF. The V and J genes are TRBV7-8 and TRBJ2-3; 8 bases align to TRBD2. In germline, CDR1 is SGHVS, CDR2 FQNEAQ. CDR3 size: 16 residues. After removal of 5 bases from V and 6 bases from J, the junction contained 13 bases not matched to a gene.

The chain has TRBV11-3 and TRBJ2-1; TRBD2 agrees at 14 bases. The V and J ends lost 5 bases and 0 bases, in that order; junction bases with no gene match: 12. CDR1 is SGHNT, CDR2 YENEEA, per germline. The CDR3 is 20 residues long. CDR3 sequence (DNA): TGTGCCAGCAGCAAGACCCCGGGACTAGCGGGGGTTCGCTCCTACAATGAGCAGTTCTTC. This translates into CASSKTPGLAGVRSYNEQFF.

The rearrangement links TRBV9 to TRBJ2-3; TRBD2 aligns across 10 bases. The CDR3 runs 16 residues. J lost 5 bases, V lost 4 bases, and 10 bases had no gene match. Germline values: CDR1 SGDLS, CDR2 YYNGEE. The CDR3 region is CASSSKAGGLGDTQYF. The CDR3 nucleotides are TGTGCCAGCAGCTCAAAAGCGGGGGGGCTTGGAGATACGCAGTATTTT.

This clonotype was observed a handful of times. The chain joins TRBV15 to TRBJ2-5; D may be TRBD1 (5 bases). The CDR3 is made up of 16 amino acids. V lost 0 bases and J lost 3, with 14 bases in between. CDR1 and CDR2 (germline): LNHNV, YYDKDF (reference sequence). The CDR3 DNA sequence: TGTGCCACCAGCAGAGATAAAGGGGTGGCTGAAGAGACCCAGTACTTC. Its protein product is CATSRDKGVAEETQYF.